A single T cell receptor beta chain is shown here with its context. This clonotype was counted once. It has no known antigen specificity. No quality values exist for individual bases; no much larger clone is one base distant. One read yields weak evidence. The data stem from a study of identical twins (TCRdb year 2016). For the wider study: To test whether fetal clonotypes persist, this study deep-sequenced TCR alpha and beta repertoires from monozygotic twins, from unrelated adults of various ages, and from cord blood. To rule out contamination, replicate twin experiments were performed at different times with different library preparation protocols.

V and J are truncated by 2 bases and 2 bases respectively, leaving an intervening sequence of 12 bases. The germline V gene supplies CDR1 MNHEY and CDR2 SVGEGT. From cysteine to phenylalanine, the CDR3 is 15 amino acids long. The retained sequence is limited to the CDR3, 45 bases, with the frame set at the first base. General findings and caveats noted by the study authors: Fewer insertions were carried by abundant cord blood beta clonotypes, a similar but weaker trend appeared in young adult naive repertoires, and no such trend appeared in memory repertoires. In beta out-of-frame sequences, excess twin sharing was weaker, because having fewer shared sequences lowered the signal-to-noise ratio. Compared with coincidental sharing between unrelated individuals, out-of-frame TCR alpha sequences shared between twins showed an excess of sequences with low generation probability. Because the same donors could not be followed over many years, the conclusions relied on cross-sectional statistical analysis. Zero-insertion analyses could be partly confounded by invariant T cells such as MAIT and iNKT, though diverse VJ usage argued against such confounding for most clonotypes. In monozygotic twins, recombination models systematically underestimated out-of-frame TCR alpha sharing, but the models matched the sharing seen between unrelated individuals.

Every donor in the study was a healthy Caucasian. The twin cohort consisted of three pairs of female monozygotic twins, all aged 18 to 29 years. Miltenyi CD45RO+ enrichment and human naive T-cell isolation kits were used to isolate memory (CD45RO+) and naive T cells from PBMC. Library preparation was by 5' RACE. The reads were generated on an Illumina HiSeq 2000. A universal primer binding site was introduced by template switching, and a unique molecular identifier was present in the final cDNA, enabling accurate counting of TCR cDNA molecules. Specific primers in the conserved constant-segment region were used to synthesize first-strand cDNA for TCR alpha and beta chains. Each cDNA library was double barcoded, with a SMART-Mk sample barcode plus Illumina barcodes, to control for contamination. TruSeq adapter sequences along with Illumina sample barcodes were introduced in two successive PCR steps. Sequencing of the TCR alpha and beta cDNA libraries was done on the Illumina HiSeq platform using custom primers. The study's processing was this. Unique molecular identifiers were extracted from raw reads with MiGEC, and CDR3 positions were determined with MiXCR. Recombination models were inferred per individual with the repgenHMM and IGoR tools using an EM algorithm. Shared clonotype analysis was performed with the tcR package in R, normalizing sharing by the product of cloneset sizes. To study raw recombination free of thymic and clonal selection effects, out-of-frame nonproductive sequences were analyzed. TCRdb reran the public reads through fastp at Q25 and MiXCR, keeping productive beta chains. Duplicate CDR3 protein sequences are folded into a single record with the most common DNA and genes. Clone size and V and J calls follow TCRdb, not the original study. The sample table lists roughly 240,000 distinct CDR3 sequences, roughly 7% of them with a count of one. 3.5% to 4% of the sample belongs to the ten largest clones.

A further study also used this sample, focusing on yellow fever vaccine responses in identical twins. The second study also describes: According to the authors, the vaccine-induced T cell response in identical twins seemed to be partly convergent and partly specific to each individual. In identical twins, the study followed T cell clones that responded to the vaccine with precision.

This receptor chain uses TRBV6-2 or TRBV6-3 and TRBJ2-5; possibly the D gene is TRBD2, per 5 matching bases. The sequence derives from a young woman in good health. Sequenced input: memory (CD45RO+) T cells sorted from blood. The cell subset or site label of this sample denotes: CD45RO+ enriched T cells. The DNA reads TGTGCCAGCAGTTACGCATACACTAGACAAGAGACCCAGTACTTC. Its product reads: CASSYAYTRQETQYF.